What follows are 18 T cell receptor beta chains derived from one specimen sequenced in a study of blood T cell repertoires in COVID-19. Using immunoSEQ multiplex PCR, the repertoire was profiled, and TCRdb retains in-frame clones only, with some absent. This table holds about 80,000 clones, 85% to 90% found once. The sequencing input was peripheral blood. The receptors originated from a woman aged 80 or older with acute or convalescent COVID-19.

The chain is built from TRBV5-1 and TRBJ2-6; TRBD1 matches 7 bases. This CDR3 has 16 residues. V lost 7 bases and J lost 0; bases outside the gene matches: 7. The germline gives CDR1 SGHRS, CDR2 YFSETQ. The CDR3 sequence: CASAGTALSGANVLTF. CDR3 nucleotide sequence: TGCGCCAGCGCCGGGACAGCCCTCTCTGGGGCCAACGTCCTGACTTTC. Drawing the rest from reference TRBV5-1 and TRBJ2-6, the complete variable domain is KAGVTQTPRYLIKTRGQQVTLSCSPISGHRSVSWYQQTPGQGLQFLFEYFSETQRNKGNFPGRFSGRQFSNSRSEMNVSTLELGDSALYLCASAGTALSGANVLTFGAGSRLTVL.

J is TRBJ2-7 and V is TRBV7-2, with 7 bases fitting TRBD2. In germline, CDR1 is SGHTA, CDR2 FQGNSA. V was pared by 1 base and J by 1 base, with 1 base of the junction left unmatched. The length of the CDR3 is 14 residues. The CDR3 DNA follows: TGTGCCAGCAGCTTAGGGGACTATTCCTACGAGCAGTACTTC. It specifies CASSLGDYSYEQYF.

The rearrangement joins TRBV19 to TRBJ1-5; possible D gene TRBD1, 5 bases. CDR3 length equals 14 residues. From germline, CDR1 is LNHDA and CDR2 SQIVND (reference sequence). V was pared by 1 base and J by 6 bases, with 10 bases between. The CDR3 DNA reads TGTGCCAGTAGTATAGGGCAGGGTGGTCAGCCCCAGCATTTT. Translating gives CASSIGQGGQPQHF.

V and J are TRBV6-2 or TRBV6-3 and TRBJ2-3; 8 bases align to TRBD1. The CDR3 covers 17 residues. From germline, CDR1 is MNHEY and CDR2 SVGEGT. The V and J ends lost 2 bases and 2 bases, in that order; junction bases with no gene match: 9. The CDR3 spells CASSYGFGQGITDTQYF. The CDR3 DNA reads TGTGCCAGCAGTTACGGATTCGGACAGGGAATCACAGATACGCAGTATTTT.

The chain has TRBV30 and TRBJ2-7, with TRBD2 matching 11 bases. The CDR3 contains 14 residues. Per germline, CDR1 GTSNPN and CDR2 SVGIG (reference sequence). Trimming cost V 1 base and J 5 bases; bases outside gene matches: 4. CDR3 nucleotides: TGTGCCTGGAGTGGCCTAGCGGGAGGTAACGAGCAGTACTTC. This gives the protein CAWSGLAGGNEQYF.

This chain links TRBV30 with TRBJ1-1; D ambiguous. Between the trimmed V and J ends, which lost 0 bases and 2 bases, there was a span of 7 bases. The CDR3 sequence is 13 residues long. The germline V gene encodes CDR1 GTSNPN and CDR2 SVGIG (reference sequence). Here the CDR3 reads CAWSVGFNTEAFF. The CDR3, as DNA: TGTGCCTGGAGTGTCGGGTTCAACACTGAAGCTTTCTTT.

The V call is TRBV27, the J call TRBJ2-5, with D possibly being TRBD1 (6 bases). Germline lookup yields CDR1 MNHEY and CDR2 SMNVEV (reference sequence). The CDR3 spans 14 residues. Deletions cut 6 bases from V and 2 bases from J, with 13 bases between. CDR3 in amino acids: CASSRRDTQETQYF. CDR3 bases: TGTGCCAGCAGCCGCCGGGACACGCAAGAGACCCAGTACTTC.

The table lists this clone with a count of one. This rearrangement joins TRBV7-3 to TRBJ1-1; the D is unclear. V shed 2 bases and J shed 2 bases, with 6 bases lying between them. The CDR3 length is 13 residues. Germline CDR1 and CDR2: SGHTA and FQGTGA. This CDR3 is CASSLFSNTEAFF. The CDR3 nucleotides are TGTGCCAGCAGCTTATTCAGTAACACTGAAGCTTTCTTT.

As to this clone: An end of the junction does not agree with germline; a read error may underlie this. The chain has TRBV18 and TRBJ2-6; D not certain. The germline V gene encodes CDR1 KGHSH and CDR2 LQKENI. The CDR3 spans 15 residues. The CDR3 sequence is CASSPPASGANVLTF. CDR3 DNA: TGTGCCAGCTCTCCACCAGCCTCTGGGGCCAACGTCCTGACTTTC.

V and J are TRBV5-4 and TRBJ2-1, with 9 bases identical to TRBD2. Germline trimming cut 2 bases from V and 6 bases from J; bases unmatched to any gene: 6. The germline gives CDR1 SGHNT, CDR2 YYREEE (reference sequence). The CDR3 consists of 15 residues. The CDR3 nucleotides are TGTGCCAGCAGCTTTCCCCTAGCGGGACTCAATGAGCAGTTCTTC. Translation: CASSFPLAGLNEQFF.

This chain uses TRBV6-6 with TRBJ2-7; D possibly corresponds to TRBD1 (6 bases). Trimming shortened V by 7 bases and J by 9 bases, and 19 bases separated the two germline ends. The germline V gene has CDR1 MNHNY and CDR2 SVGAGI (reference sequence). This CDR3 spans 13 amino acids. In nucleotides, the CDR3 is TGTGCCAGCACGCTCGAACAGGGTGTCAGGCAGTACTTC. It yields the protein CASTLEQGVRQYF.

This clone was seen just once. The chain combines TRBV7-9 with TRBJ2-1; D is undetermined. In germline, CDR1 is SEHNR, CDR2 FQNEAQ (reference sequence). V was pared by 5 bases and J by 3 bases, with 11 bases between. The CDR3 is 14 amino acids. The CDR3 spells CASSPSYGYNEQFF. CDR3 bases: TGTGCCAGCAGCCCGAGCTATGGCTACAATGAGCAGTTCTTC.

The chain joins TRBV3-1 (or the pseudogene TRBV3-2) to TRBJ2-7; weak D call: TRBD2 (6 bases). This CDR3 is built from 14 residues. Looked up from germline, CDR1 is LGHDT and CDR2 is YNNKEL (reference sequence). The V end was cut by 1 base, the J end by 0 bases, with 7 bases between. The CDR3 sequence is CASSQAGGSYEQYF. The CDR3 region has the DNA TGTGCCAGCAGCCAAGCCGGGGGCTCCTACGAGCAGTACTTC.

This clone was observed once. CDR3 bases: TGTGCCAGCAGCGGCCGACAGGGAAGAGGCGAGCAGTACTTC. This gives the protein CASSGRQGRGEQYF. The chain combines TRBV3-1 (or the pseudogene TRBV3-2) with TRBJ2-7; TRBD1 agrees at 7 bases. The trim removed 5 bases at V and 6 bases at J, leaving 10 bases unmatched. The CDR3 sequence is 14 residues long. The germline V gene encodes CDR1 LGHDT and CDR2 YNNKEL (reference sequence).

This clone was seen more than once but under ten times. Other DNA sequences in this specimen translate into the identical CDR3. The genes are TRBV7-2 and TRBJ1-2; D gene uncertain. The germline gives CDR1 SGHTA, CDR2 FQGNSA. V lost 0 bases and J 8 bases, leaving 7 bases between the germline ends. CDR3 length: 12 amino acids. The CDR3 sequence: CASSLATSGYTF. CDR3 sequence (DNA): TGTGCCAGCAGCTTAGCCACTTCGGGCTACACCTTC.

The V gene is TRBV5-4, the J gene TRBJ2-3; TRBD2 agrees at 8 bases. Germline assignment: CDR1 SGHNT and CDR2 YYREEE (reference sequence). After removal of 4 bases from V and 6 bases from J, the junction contained 7 bases not matched to a gene. The CDR3 extends over 14 amino acids. For the CDR3, the DNA is TGTGCCAGCAGCCTCAGCGGGGGTAGCGATACGCAGTATTTT. This sequence encodes CASSLSGGSDTQYF.

The chain combines TRBV7-9 with TRBJ1-1; the D is unclear. This CDR3 has 13 residues. Looked up from germline, CDR1 is SEHNR and CDR2 is FQNEAQ (reference sequence). Trimming cost V 2 bases and J 4 bases, with 8 bases left between them. The CDR3 sequence: CASSLSMRTEAFF. Written as DNA, the CDR3 is TGTGCCAGCAGCTTATCGATGCGCACTGAAGCTTTCTTT.

The chain uses TRBV24-1 and TRBJ2-3; 12 nucleotides match TRBD2. Germline CDR1 reads KGHDR; CDR2 reads SFDVKD. CDR3 length equals 19 residues. J was trimmed by 4 bases and V by 2 bases; bases with no gene match: 12. The CDR3 is CATSDSGLAGKAPPDTQYF. The CDR3 DNA follows: TGTGCCACCAGTGATTCCGGACTAGCGGGAAAGGCCCCGCCAGATACGCAGTATTTT.